These T cell receptor beta chains were read from a single sample in a study of blood T cell repertoires in COVID-19. Sequenced by immunoSEQ multiplex PCR; TCRdb stores in-frame clones only, minus some. The sample yields roughly 70,000 clones, over 70% seen once. Sample: peripheral blood. These receptor sequences come from a man between 65 and 85 years old with acute or convalescent COVID-19. Both conserved end residues are part of each CDR3. A row's size may be missing; if present it is once, few, many or a size class.

size: NA
V: TRBV10-3
length: 15
CDR3: CAIREGTGANEKLFF

size: NA
V: TRBV3-1/TRBV3-2
length: 14
CDR3: CASSQAAPSGEQYF

size: NA
V: TRBV9
length: 14
CDR3: CASSDGTRPYEQYF

size: few
V: TRBV10-2
length: 13
CDR3: CASSGLGGSEQFF

size: NA
V: TRBV5-6
length: 16
CDR3: CASSYQGARMNTEAFF

size: NA
V: TRBV14
length: 13
CDR3: CASSLGQFTEAFF

size: NA
V: TRBV7-7
length: 15
CDR3: CASSSGARLCYGYTF

size: NA
V: TRBV15
length: 16
CDR3: CATSVPPGQYQETQYF

size: NA
V: TRBV11-2
length: 14
CDR3: CASSLGGGPTEAFF

size: few
V: TRBV7-9
length: 15
CDR3: CASSLPRTDNEKLFF

size: NA
V: TRBV11-3
length: 17
CDR3: CASSLGLAGGRGETQYF

size: NA
V: TRBV6-5
length: 15
CDR3: CASSWRQGTNQPQHF

size: few
V: TRBV19
length: 11
CDR3: CASTGGAEQFF

size: once
V: TRBV19
length: 14
CDR3: CASRAGTGGTEAFF

size: NA
V: TRBV27
length: 14
CDR3: CASSPWDRAETQYF

size: NA
V: TRBV12-3/TRBV12-4
length: 13
CDR3: CASRIQGTYEQYF

size: NA
V: TRBV6-5
length: 15
CDR3: CASSYSGTGKNIQYF

size: NA
V: TRBV27
length: 15
CDR3: CASSSTSGLTDTQYF

size: NA
V: TRBV7-8
length: 16
CDR3: CASSLHQREVTDTQYF

size: NA
V: TRBV7-9
length: 14
CDR3: CASSLNIAPREQYF

size: NA
V: TRBV7-9
length: 14
CDR3: CASSPDSNPYEQYF

size: NA
V: TRBV27
length: 15
CDR3: CASSLNRQGNSPLHF

size: NA
V: TRBV11-3
length: 14
CDR3: CASGLAGGQSTQYF

size: NA
V: TRBV29-1
length: 13
CDR3: CSVAAGAHYEQYF

size: few
V: TRBV4-1
length: 15
CDR3: CASSPSTAGANVLTF

size: NA
V: TRBV10-3
length: 19
CDR3: CAISDIQPDSGRNHGEQFF

size: NA
V: TRBV7-8
length: 13
CDR3: CASSLAGWSGYTF

size: NA
V: TRBV27
length: 14
CDR3: CASTLGAGVGEQYF

size: NA
V: TRBV19
length: 16
CDR3: CASRAGRTARSGELFF

size: NA
V: TRBV9
length: 14
CDR3: CASSVQGAITEAFF

size: NA
V: TRBV7-6
length: 15
CDR3: CASSLVRAYNSPLHF

size: NA
V: TRBV15
length: 19
CDR3: CATSIISGLAGQETYEQYF